Listed here is a single T cell receptor beta chain. Germline V CDR1 and CDR2: SEHNR, FQNEAQ (reference sequence). Trimming removed 4 bases from V and 5 bases from J, with 14 bases in between. The CDR3 has 14 amino acids. The data were taken from a study of T cell changes during pregnancy in multiple sclerosis. Using immunoSEQ multiplex PCR, the repertoire was profiled, and TCRdb retains in-frame clones only, with some absent. The sample consists of 35,000 to 55,000 clones, roughly 92% of them appearing once. This chain connects TRBV7-9 to TRBJ2-5; D is ambiguous. This sequence was found in a female donor with multiple sclerosis, enrolled in a pregnancy study. Sequencing was carried out using peripheral blood. The CDR3 DNA follows: TGTGCCAGCAGCTCGTGGGCAGGTGGGGAGACCCAGTACTTC. As protein: CASSSWAGGETQYF.